The clone carrying this TCR beta chain has just one count. The table came from immunoSEQ multiplex PCR; TCRdb's copy has only in-frame clones and leaves some out. Among 25,000 to 30,000 clones listed, 75% to 85% were seen once. The data are from a study of cytotoxic CD8 clonotypes in ibrutinib-treated CLL. CDR1 SGHAT and CDR2 FQDESV come from the germline V gene (reference sequence). CDR3 size: 12 residues. Trimming cost V 3 bases and J 1 base, with 3 bases left between them. This clonotype was obtained from a human donor with chronic lymphocytic leukemia. This chain uses TRBV11-1 with TRBJ1-1; D ambiguous. The sample here was PBMCs, taken after 24 months of ibrutinib treatment. CDR3 DNA sequence: TGTGCCAGCAGCTTTTCGAACACTGAAGCTTTCTTT. Amino acids: CASSFSNTEAFF.